The 23 T cell receptor beta chains below were found in one sample sequenced in a study of OX40 agonist ivuxolimab in advanced cancers. Data came from immunoSEQ multiplex PCR; TCRdb stores just in-frame clones and leaves some out. The data show roughly 72,000 clones, 75% to 90% seen once. Sequencing was performed on CD4+ or CD8+ T cells sorted from blood, taken in a trial of the OX40 agonist ivuxolimab. The receptors come from an adult with an advanced solid tumor such as melanoma, head and neck, liver or kidney cancer.

The CDR3 sequence is CASSLGRTGRLNTEAFF. Here the CDR3 DNA reads TGTGCCAGCAGCTTAGGAAGGACGGGACGGCTCAACACTGAAGCTTTCTTT. The rearrangement joins TRBV7-8 to TRBJ1-1, with a tentative D call TRBD1 (5 bases). The CDR3 has 17 amino acids. Germline CDR1 reads SGHVS; CDR2 reads FQNEAQ. V shed 1 base and J shed 2 bases, with 17 bases lying between them.

This chain joins TRBV21-1 and TRBJ2-5; TRBD1 is the table's D call, not checked against the DNA. TRBV21-1 has pseudogene status. This CDR3 is 12 amino acids long. The CDR3 region has the DNA TGTGCCAGCAGCAAAATGGCTCAGACCCAGTACTTC. It specifies CASSKMAQTQYF.

CDR3 region: CASSLEWGPSTDTQYF. In DNA, the CDR3 is TGTGCCAGCAGCTTGGAGTGGGGCCCCAGCACAGATACGCAGTATTTT. The chain has TRBV5-8 and TRBJ2-3, with D perhaps TRBD1 (5 bases). The germline V gene has CDR1 SGHTS and CDR2 YDEGEE. Trimming stripped 0 bases from V and 0 bases from J, with 11 bases between. The CDR3 totals 16 residues. The full variable domain, rest sourced from reference TRBV5-8 and TRBJ2-3, is EAGVTQSPTHLIKTRGQQATLRCSPISGHTSVYWYQQALGLGLQFLLWYDEGEERNRGNFPPRFSGRQFPNYSSELNVNALELEDSALYLCASSLEWGPSTDTQYFGPGTRLTVL.

CDR3 loop: CASSPADRGRGRNGYTF. Here the CDR3 DNA reads TGTGCCAGCTCACCTGCGGACAGGGGGCGCGGAAGGAATGGCTACACCTTC. The chain combines TRBV18 with TRBJ1-2; 11 bases are shared with TRBD1. Germline V gives CDR1 KGHSH, CDR2 LQKENI. CDR3 length: 17 residues. V gave up 3 bases and J gave up 6 bases; unmatched junction bases: 12.

The chain links TRBV7-9 to TRBJ1-2; D gene uncertain. CDR1 and CDR2 (germline): SEHNR, FQNEAQ (reference sequence). Trimming shortened V by 3 bases and J by 2 bases, and 4 bases separated the two germline ends. This CDR3 comprises 12 residues. This CDR3 is CASSFENYGYTF. CDR3 nucleotides: TGTGCCAGCAGCTTCGAAAACTATGGCTACACCTTC.

The chain employs TRBV2 and TRBJ2-2; 8 nucleotides match TRBD1. This CDR3 has 15 residues. V was pared by 4 bases and J by 5 bases, with 6 bases of the junction left unmatched. Germline V gene lookup returns CDR1 SNHLY and CDR2 FYNNEI. CDR3: CASSAGQASTGELFF. In DNA, the CDR3 is TGTGCCAGCAGTGCGGGACAGGCATCGACCGGGGAGCTGTTTTTT.

V and J are TRBV5-1 and TRBJ2-5, with D perhaps matching TRBD1 (7 bases). V was pared by 5 bases and J by 4 bases, with 12 bases between. Germline values: CDR1 SGHRS, CDR2 YFSETQ. The CDR3 extends over 13 amino acids. CDR3 sequence: CASSQGGRETQYF. Here the CDR3 DNA reads TGCGCCAGCAGTCAGGGGGGTCGAGAGACCCAGTACTTC.

The gene calls are TRBV10-3 and TRBJ1-4, with D tentatively TRBD1 (6 bases). CDR1 and CDR2 from the germline V gene are ENHRY and SYGVKD. This CDR3 is built from 14 residues. Trimming cost V 6 bases and J 4 bases, with 12 bases left between them. The CDR3 loop is CAIRDTGINEKLFF. CDR3 sequence (DNA): TGTGCCATCAGGGACACAGGGATTAATGAAAAACTGTTTTTT.

This rearrangement joins TRBV29-1 to TRBJ2-3; tentatively, D is TRBD1 or TRBD2 (5 bases each). Trimming shortened V by 7 bases and J by 4 bases, and 18 bases separated the two germline ends. This CDR3 is 14 amino acids long. The germline CDR1 and CDR2 sequences are SQVTM and ANQGSEA. CDR3 nucleotides: TGCAGCGCAGGGACGGTGGTGGTGGCAGATACGCAGTATTTT. The encoded protein is CSAGTVVVADTQYF.

The chain employs TRBV7-2 and TRBJ1-1, with a possible D match to TRBD1 (6 bases). Germline V gene lookup returns CDR1 SGHTA and CDR2 FQGNSA. Trimming took 5 bases from V and 7 from J, leaving 14 bases between them. This CDR3 contains 13 residues. The chain's CDR3 is CASSNSGAVEAFF. The CDR3 DNA reads TGTGCCAGCAGCAACTCAGGGGCGGTTGAAGCTTTCTTT.

The V gene is TRBV6-5, the J gene TRBJ2-3; maybe TRBD1 (6 bases). The CDR3 covers 15 residues. The germline V gene has CDR1 MNHEY and CDR2 SVGAGI. V gave up 6 bases and J gave up 2 bases, with 15 bases separating them. This CDR3 is CASSNQGQPTDTQYF. The CDR3 DNA is TGTGCCAGCAGCAACCAAGGACAGCCCACAGATACGCAGTATTTT.

The chain links TRBV27 to TRBJ1-3; 10 bases are a match to TRBD1. CDR1 and CDR2 from the germline V gene are MNHEY and SMNVEV (reference sequence). This CDR3 has 14 amino acids. The trim removed 10 bases at V and 4 bases at J, leaving 7 bases unmatched. CDR3 sequence: CATSTGGHGNTIYF. Written as DNA, the CDR3 is TGTGCCACTTCGACAGGGGGCCACGGAAACACCATATATTTT.

This chain uses TRBV10-2 with TRBJ2-1; 7 bases align to TRBD2. Trimming cost V 4 bases and J 5 bases; bases outside gene matches: 11. CDR3 length equals 16 residues. Germline V gives CDR1 WSHSY, CDR2 SAAADI. For the CDR3, the DNA is TGCGCCAGCAGTGCCCCGCTAGCGGATGGAAACAATGAGCAGTTCTTC. It codes for CASSAPLADGNNEQFF.

The rearrangement uses TRBV5-1 and TRBJ1-1; the D gene is possibly TRBD1 (5 bases). Deletions cut 4 bases from V and 1 base from J, with 11 bases between. Germline-derived CDR1 and CDR2 are SGHRS and YFSETQ. The CDR3 runs 14 residues. As DNA, the CDR3 is TGCGCCAGCAGCCCCGACAGACCGAACACTGAAGCTTTCTTT. Encoded protein: CASSPDRPNTEAFF.

CDR3 DNA sequence: TGTGCCAGCAGCCAAGTACAAAGAGGGGGCGGTGAAAAACTGTTTTTT. Its protein is CASSQVQRGGGEKLFF. V gene TRBV4-2 combines with J gene TRBJ1-4; TRBD1 aligns across 7 bases. From germline, CDR1 is LGHNA and CDR2 YNFKEQ. CDR3 size: 16 residues. V was clipped by 1 base and J by 7 bases; unmatched bases: 9.

The V gene is TRBV6-6, the J gene TRBJ1-2; tentatively, D is TRBD1 (5 bases). CDR1 MNHNY and CDR2 SVGAGI come from the germline V gene (reference sequence). The CDR3 loop spans 13 amino acids. Trimming pared 7 bases from V and 3 bases from J, leaving 12 bases between. The DNA of the CDR3 is TGTGCCAGCACCCCAGGACATTACTATGGCTACACCTTC. Protein sequence: CASTPGHYYGYTF.

The V and J genes are TRBV5-1 and TRBJ2-3; D gene uncertain. V lost 2 bases and J 1 base, leaving 8 bases between the germline ends. CDR3 length equals 14 residues. Looked up from germline, CDR1 is SGHRS and CDR2 is YFSETQ. The CDR3 loop reads CASSLQDRTDTQYF. The CDR3 DNA is TGCGCCAGCAGCTTACAAGATCGCACAGATACGCAGTATTTT.

This rearrangement joins TRBV29-1 to TRBJ1-2, with D maybe TRBD1 (5 bases). CDR3 length: 16 amino acids. In germline, CDR1 is SQVTM, CDR2 ANQGSEA. Trimming stripped 5 bases from V and 2 bases from J, with 21 bases between. In DNA form, the CDR3 reads TGCAGCGTTTCACAGGCGGGGGGGTTCGTCAACTATGGCTACACCTTC. This encodes CSVSQAGGFVNYGYTF.

The chain combines TRBV7-3 with TRBJ2-2; D might be TRBD2 (5 bases). V lost 3 bases and J 7 bases, leaving 12 bases between the germline ends. Germline lookup yields CDR1 SGHTA and CDR2 FQGTGA. CDR3 length equals 14 residues. The CDR3 region has the DNA TGTGCCAGCAGCTTTGGGCCGGGAAGCGGGGAGCTGTTTTTT. Its protein is CASSFGPGSGELFF.

This clone was counted a few times. The chain couples TRBV10-3 to TRBJ2-7, with D hard to call. CDR1 is ENHRY, CDR2 SYGVKD, per germline. The CDR3 runs to 11 residues. V was cut by 10 bases and J by 2 bases, with 9 bases left in between. The DNA for the CDR3 is TGTGCCACCGAACGGGCCTACGAGCAGTACTTC. It translates to CATERAYEQYF.

The chain links TRBV2 to TRBJ2-7; tentatively, D is TRBD1 or TRBD2 (5 bases each). Germline V gives CDR1 SNHLY, CDR2 FYNNEI. CDR3 length equals 13 residues. Trimming left V 6 bases short and J 7 bases short, with 16 bases between. CDR3 region: CASSEGLGVEQYF. The DNA of the CDR3 is TGTGCCAGCAGCGAGGGGTTGGGGGTAGAGCAGTACTTC.

V is TRBV11-3 and J is TRBJ2-3, with D uncertain. CDR1 is SGHNT, CDR2 YENEEA, per germline. The CDR3 has 15 residues. Trimming stripped 0 bases from V and 2 bases from J, with 9 bases between. The CDR3 loop is CASSLEGPDTDTQYF. In DNA, the CDR3 is TGTGCCAGCAGCTTAGAGGGTCCCGACACAGATACGCAGTATTTT. Together with reference TRBV11-3 and TRBJ2-3, the CDR3 gives the full variable domain: EAGVVQSPRYKIIEKKQPVAFWCNPISGHNTLYWYLQNLGQGPELLIRYENEEAVDDSQLPKDRFSAERLKGVDSTLKIQPAELGDSAVYLCASSLEGPDTDTQYFGPGTRLTVL.

The rearrangement links TRBV29-1 to TRBJ2-6; D ambiguous. The CDR3 has 15 residues. Germline-derived CDR1 and CDR2 are SQVTM and ANQGSEA. V was trimmed by 5 bases and J by 0 bases, leaving 11 bases between them. CDR3 nucleotide sequence: TGCAGCGTTCCTGGCATTCGCTCTGGGGCCAACGTCCTGACTTTC. Translation gives CSVPGIRSGANVLTF.